What follows are 7 T cell receptor beta chains derived from one specimen sequenced in a study of control samples from healthy donors and cancer patients. Clones were read by immunoSEQ multiplex PCR, and TCRdb kept only the in-frame ones, dropping some. The sample has fewer than 200,000 clones, 70% to 90% seen once; the top ten hold nearly 5%. The specimen sequenced was blood. These receptors were taken from a woman aged 30 to 39 in good health.

This clone was detected a few times. V usage is TRBV5-4 and J usage is TRBJ1-1, with 8 bases identical to TRBD1. This CDR3 has 15 residues. The ends lost 2 bases at V and 5 bases at J; junction bases unmatched: 8. The germline CDR1 and CDR2 sequences are SGHNT and YYREEE (reference sequence). The chain's CDR3 is CASSFPRGRGTEAFF. The DNA for the CDR3 is TGTGCCAGCAGCTTCCCCAGGGGGCGGGGTACTGAAGCTTTCTTT. The full variable domain, completed using reference TRBV5-4 and TRBJ1-1, is ETGVTQSPTHLIKTRGQQVTLRCSSQSGHNTVSWYQQALGQGPQFIFQYYREEENGRGNFPPRFSGLQFPNYSSELNVNALELDDSALYLCASSFPRGRGTEAFFGQGTRLTVV.

The V gene is TRBV6-1, the J gene TRBJ2-7; 9 positions match TRBD2. V shed 4 bases, J shed 5 bases, and the junction held 18 bases outside the gene matches. This CDR3 is 18 amino acids long. The germline CDR1 and CDR2 sequences are MNHNS and SASEGT. This chain's CDR3 is CASSGQGIRASGTNEQYF. As DNA, the CDR3 is TGTGCCAGCAGTGGGCAGGGTATACGTGCTAGCGGGACCAACGAGCAGTACTTC.

The genes are TRBV6-6 and TRBJ1-1; D not resolved. The germline V and J ends were trimmed by 2 bases and 11 bases, with 9 bases remaining between them. The CDR3 contains 11 residues. The germline gives CDR1 MNHNY, CDR2 SVGAGI (reference sequence). CDR3 sequence (DNA): TGTGCCAGCAGTTACGGAAGGATGGCTTTCTTT. Translated, it gives CASSYGRMAFF.

This chain's CDR3 is CAWRGQTETQYF. CDR3 bases: TGTGCCTGGAGGGGACAGACAGAGACCCAGTACTTC. The chain is built from TRBV30 and TRBJ2-5, with 7 bases aligning to TRBD1. The CDR3 length is 12 residues. The germline V gene encodes CDR1 GTSNPN and CDR2 SVGIG (reference sequence). With V trimmed by 3 bases and J by 4 bases, 2 bases remained unmatched.

The chain joins TRBV15 to TRBJ1-1; D may be TRBD1 (5 bases). With 0 bases removed from V and 6 bases from J, the gap between germline ends came to 14 bases. This CDR3 contains 15 residues. Germline values: CDR1 LNHNV, CDR2 YYDKDF (reference sequence). Here the CDR3 DNA reads TGTGCCACCAGCAGAGAATTGGGGGAGTTCGCTGAAGCTTTCTTT. Translation gives CATSRELGEFAEAFF.

The chain is built from TRBV3-1 (or the pseudogene TRBV3-2) and TRBJ2-5; TRBD1 agrees at 7 bases. There are 16 residues in the CDR3. The germline gives CDR1 LGHDT, CDR2 YNNKEL (reference sequence). Unmatched junction bases numbered 9, after V lost 0 bases and J lost 5 bases. CDR3 loop: CASSQDRGGAGETQYF. The CDR3 bases are TGTGCCAGCAGCCAAGATCGAGGGGGCGCTGGGGAGACCCAGTACTTC.

This clone has a handful of counts. Other nucleotide sequences in the sample specify the same CDR3. The V gene is TRBV4-1, the J gene TRBJ1-2; D remains ambiguous. CDR3 length equals 12 residues. V was pared by 0 bases and J by 5 bases, with 4 bases between. Looked up from germline, CDR1 is MGHRA and CDR2 is YSYEKL. The chain's CDR3 is CASSQEAYGYTF. In nucleotides, the CDR3 is TGCGCCAGCAGCCAAGAAGCGTATGGCTACACCTTC.